Each of the 24 T cell receptor beta chains below was sequenced from the same sample in a study of blood T cell repertoires in COVID-19. TCRdb's copy holds only in-frame clones and misses some; the assay was immunoSEQ multiplex PCR. The repertoire holds over 150,000 clones, about nine tenths seen once, with 2% to 2.5% in the top ten. The sequenced sample consisted of PBMCs or T cells enriched from blood (not recorded which). These receptors were taken from a woman younger than 45 who had recovered from COVID-19.

The chain is built from TRBV5-5 and TRBJ2-7; 7 bases are a match to TRBD1. The germline V gene has CDR1 SGHKS and CDR2 YYEKEE (reference sequence). V shed 0 bases and J 3 bases; nucleotides not matched to a gene: 0. CDR3 length: 13 residues. CDR3 sequence (DNA): TGTGCCAGCAGCTTGGGGACAGGCTACGAGCAGTACTTC. Translating it yields CASSLGTGYEQYF.

The J gene is TRBJ1-1, the V gene TRBV30; D ambiguous. The CDR3 loop spans 13 amino acids. CDR1 is GTSNPN, CDR2 SVGIG, per germline (reference sequence). With 1 base removed from V and 0 bases from J, the gap between germline ends came to 6 bases. CDR3 residues: CAWSAGMNTEAFF. The CDR3 DNA follows: TGTGCCTGGAGTGCGGGGATGAACACTGAAGCTTTCTTT.

The chain has TRBV5-6 and TRBJ1-2; D is undetermined. Germline V lookup: CDR1 SGHDT, CDR2 YYEEEE. The V end was cut by 0 bases, the J end by 7 bases, with 10 bases between. CDR3 length: 13 residues. The CDR3 region has the DNA TGTGCCAGCAGCTTGGTTGGGCTTGGTGGCTACACCTTC. It encodes CASSLVGLGGYTF.

The gene calls are TRBV9 and TRBJ1-3; a possible D gene is TRBD1 (6 bases). Germline lookup yields CDR1 SGDLS and CDR2 YYNGEE. V lost 5 bases, J lost 0 bases, and 12 bases lay in between. The CDR3 is 15 residues long. This chain's CDR3 is CASSSGAHSGNTIYF. The CDR3 DNA sequence: TGTGCCAGCAGTTCAGGGGCCCACTCTGGAAACACCATATATTTT.

This chain joins TRBV29-1 and TRBJ1-2, with TRBD1 as a possible D gene (5 bases). Germline CDR1 SQVTM, CDR2 ANQGSEA. The CDR3 covers 14 residues. Trimming took 2 bases from V and 8 from J, leaving 18 bases between them. CDR3 sequence: CSVESRDSSWGYTF. CDR3 nucleotide sequence: TGCAGCGTTGAATCACGGGACTCATCTTGGGGCTACACCTTC.

The genes are TRBV5-6 and TRBJ1-1, with 8 bases aligning to TRBD1. CDR1 is SGHDT, CDR2 YYEEEE, per germline. The CDR3 runs 16 residues. Losses at the gene ends were 0 bases for V and 2 bases for J; bases not matched to a gene: 6. The CDR3 sequence: CASSLGSGGLNTEAFF. Written as DNA, the CDR3 is TGTGCCAGCAGCTTGGGTTCAGGGGGCTTAAACACTGAAGCTTTCTTT. The variable domain in full, completed from reference TRBV5-6 and TRBJ1-1, reads DAGVTQSPTHLIKTRGQQVTLRCSPKSGHDTVSWYQQALGQGPQFIFQYYEEEERQRGNFPDRFSGHQFPNYSSELNVNALLLGDSALYLCASSLGSGGLNTEAFFGQGTRLTVV.

The V call is TRBV3-1 (or the pseudogene TRBV3-2), the J call TRBJ2-1, with TRBD2 matching over 7 bases. Germline-derived CDR1 and CDR2 are LGHDT and YNNKEL (reference sequence). V shed 4 bases, J shed 3 bases, and the junction held 6 bases outside the gene matches. CDR3 size: 15 residues. CDR3 coding DNA: TGTGCCAGCAGCCCCCTAGCGGCCCTCTACAATGAGCAGTTCTTC. The encoded protein is CASSPLAALYNEQFF.

The genes are TRBV12-5 and TRBJ1-5, with TRBD1 as a possible D gene (6 bases). Germline V lookup: CDR1 LGHNT, CDR2 FRNRAP. There are 13 residues in the CDR3. V was cut by 5 bases and J by 4 bases, with 9 bases left in between. In DNA form, the CDR3 reads TGTGCTAGTGGTGGAACAGGGAATCAGCCCCAGCATTTT. Translation gives CASGGTGNQPQHF.

Regarding this clone: Other DNA variants within this sample encode the same CDR3. The chain joins TRBV20-1 to TRBJ1-1; 8 positions agree with TRBD1. The CDR3 has 11 amino acids. The germline gives CDR1 DFQATT, CDR2 SNEGSKA (reference sequence). The DNA of the CDR3 is TGCAGAGGACAGGGAGGCACTGAAGCTTTCTTT. Translating it yields CRGQGGTEAFF.

The chain has TRBV9 and TRBJ1-1; 11 nucleotides agree with TRBD1. V lost 4 bases, J lost 4 bases, and 3 bases stayed unmatched. The CDR3 totals 14 residues. Germline-derived CDR1 and CDR2 are SGDLS and YYNGEE. The CDR3 loop is CASSPGTGGTEAFF. CDR3 DNA: TGTGCCAGCAGCCCCGGGACAGGGGGCACTGAAGCTTTCTTT.

The rearrangement joins TRBV19 to TRBJ1-1; TRBD1 aligns across 7 bases. The CDR3 consists of 15 residues. J gave up 3 bases and V 3 bases, and 7 bases lay outside the gene matches. CDR1 LNHDA and CDR2 SQIVND come from the germline V gene (reference sequence). The CDR3 bases are TGTGCCAGTAGTATTGAGGACAGGTCTTACACTGAAGCTTTCTTT. Translating it yields CASSIEDRSYTEAFF.

This rearrangement joins TRBV11-2 to TRBJ1-2; D uncertain. Germline lookup yields CDR1 SGHAT and CDR2 FQNNGV. V lost 5 bases to trimming and J lost 3 bases, with 16 bases between them. CDR3 length: 15 amino acids. CDR3 residues: CASSPLGGRDYGYTF. DNA for the CDR3: TGTGCCAGCAGCCCCCTGGGAGGGAGGGACTATGGCTACACCTTC. Full variable domain (missing parts from reference TRBV11-2 and TRBJ1-2): EAGVAQSPRYKIIEKRQSVAFWCNPISGHATLYWYQQILGQGPKLLIQFQNNGVVDDSQLPKDRFSAERLKGVDSTLKIQPAKLEDSAVYLCASSPLGGRDYGYTFGSGTRLTVV.

V gene TRBV6-2 or TRBV6-3 combines with J gene TRBJ1-2; unclear D gene. The CDR3 runs to 16 residues. The ends were cut back, 1 base at V and 6 bases at J, with 18 bases in the middle. Germline V gene lookup returns CDR1 MNHEY and CDR2 SVGEGT. The CDR3 DNA follows: TGTGCCAGCAGTTACTTACCTGGGTGGACTAAGGATGGCTACACCTTC. Translated, it gives CASSYLPGWTKDGYTF.

The chain couples TRBV19 to TRBJ1-2; TRBD1 might be the D (5 bases). The V and J ends lost 8 bases and 3 bases respectively, with 16 bases between them. This CDR3 contains 14 residues. Germline assignment: CDR1 LNHDA and CDR2 SQIVND (reference sequence). The CDR3 DNA reads TGTGCCAGTGTTACCCAAACGGGGGACTATGGCTACACCTTC. This translates into CASVTQTGDYGYTF.

The genes are TRBV6-5 and TRBJ1-5; a weak D match, TRBD1 (6 bases). Germline-derived CDR1 and CDR2 are MNHEY and SVGAGI. This CDR3 comprises 15 residues. Deletions cut 6 bases from V and 0 bases from J, with 12 bases between. The CDR3, as DNA: TGTGCCAGCAGCTCGACAGGATTTAGCAATCAGCCCCAGCATTTT. Protein: CASSSTGFSNQPQHF.

The J gene is TRBJ1-1, the V gene TRBV6-5, with TRBD1 matching 9 bases. From germline, CDR1 is MNHEY and CDR2 SVGAGI. CDR3 length equals 15 residues. After removal of 2 bases from V and 3 bases from J, the junction contained 4 bases not matched to a gene. Here the CDR3 DNA reads TGTGCCAGCAGTTACGGGACAGGGTTGTACACTGAAGCTTTCTTT. Protein: CASSYGTGLYTEAFF.

CDR3 bases: TGTGCCAGCAGCCCCGGACAGACTAGCAATCAGCCCCAGCATTTT. Protein product: CASSPGQTSNQPQHF. The V call is TRBV9, the J call TRBJ1-5, with D tentatively TRBD1 (6 bases). V was trimmed by 4 bases and J by 0 bases, leaving 11 bases between them. This CDR3 has 15 amino acids. In germline, CDR1 is SGDLS, CDR2 YYNGEE.

The chain employs TRBV19 and TRBJ1-4; the match to TRBD1 covers 12 bases. The CDR3 sequence is 18 residues long. CDR1 and CDR2 from the germline V gene are LNHDA and SQIVND (reference sequence). Trimming cost V 8 bases and J 0 bases; bases outside gene matches: 10. The CDR3 sequence: CASLNRDRGRPTNEKLFF. Here the CDR3 DNA reads TGTGCCAGTCTCAATCGGGACAGGGGGCGCCCAACTAATGAAAAACTGTTTTTT. Complete variable domain (other parts from reference TRBV19 and TRBJ1-4): DGGITQSPKYLFRKEGQNVTLSCEQNLNHDAMYWYRQDPGQGLRLIYYSQIVNDFQKGDIAEGYSVSREKKESFPLTVTSAQKNPTAFYLCASLNRDRGRPTNEKLFFGSGTQLSVL.

This chain uses TRBV10-2 with TRBJ2-7; TRBD2 might be the D (6 bases). This CDR3 comprises 14 residues. Trimming stripped 6 bases from V and 3 bases from J, with 15 bases between. Germline CDR1 reads WSHSY; CDR2 reads SAAADI. CDR3 loop: CASRPGTAIYEQYF. The CDR3 DNA follows: TGCGCCAGCAGACCCGGGACTGCCATCTACGAGCAGTACTTC.

The chain joins TRBV7-2 to TRBJ2-5, with D possibly being TRBD2 (5 bases). V lost 4 bases and J 5 bases, leaving 8 bases between the germline ends. This CDR3 region has 12 residues. Germline assignment: CDR1 SGHTA and CDR2 FQGNSA. CDR3 sequence (DNA): TGTGCCAGCAGCTCAGGACTTGAGACCCAGTACTTC. The encoded protein is CASSSGLETQYF. The whole variable domain, filled in from reference TRBV7-2 and TRBJ2-5, reads GAGVSQSPSNKVTEKGKDVELRCDPISGHTALYWYRQSLGQGLEFLIYFQGNSAPDKSGLPSDRFSAERTGGSVSTLTIQRTQQEDSAVYLCASSSGLETQYFGPGTRLLVL.

The CDR3 region has the DNA TGTGCCAGCAGTCGACAGGGCCGGGTGATCCCTGAAGCTTTCTTT. This codes for CASSRQGRVIPEAFF. The chain uses TRBV7-9 and TRBJ1-1, with TRBD1 identical over 7 bases. The CDR3 runs 15 residues. CDR1 is SEHNR and CDR2 is FQNEAQ in the germline V gene (reference sequence). After removal of 6 bases from V and 6 bases from J, the junction contained 13 bases not matched to a gene.

The J gene is TRBJ1-6, the V gene TRBV11-2; D ambiguous. The CDR3 is 11 residues long. Germline V gene lookup returns CDR1 SGHAT and CDR2 FQNNGV. V was cut by 5 bases and J by 7 bases, with 3 bases left in between. The CDR3 is CASSQNSPLHF. The CDR3 DNA is TGTGCCAGCAGCCAAAATTCACCCCTCCACTTT.

This clone was detected a few times. The chain employs TRBV6-2 or TRBV6-3 and TRBJ1-1; D perhaps matches TRBD1 (6 bases). CDR1 is MNHEY and CDR2 is SVGEGT in the germline V gene. Trimming left V 5 bases short and J 4 bases short, with 11 bases between. This CDR3 has 13 residues. The CDR3 sequence: CASSATGLTEAFF. CDR3 sequence (DNA): TGTGCCAGCAGTGCAACAGGGCTCACTGAAGCTTTCTTT.

The rearrangement links TRBV9 to TRBJ2-3, with TRBD2 identical over 13 bases. CDR3 length: 16 amino acids. V dropped 4 bases and J dropped 4; count of bases not matched to a gene: 6. Germline-derived CDR1 and CDR2 are SGDLS and YYNGEE. DNA of the CDR3: TGTGCCAGCAGCCCCCTGACTAGCGGGAGGCCAGATACGCAGTATTTT. Its translation: CASSPLTSGRPDTQYF.